These T cell receptor beta chains were read from a single sample in a study of blood T cell repertoires in COVID-19. Data came from immunoSEQ multiplex PCR; TCRdb stores just in-frame clones and leaves some out. The sample lists 140,000 to 150,000 clones, about 80% occurring once. Sequenced sample: peripheral blood. These receptors originate from a man aged 65 to 85 who had recovered from COVID-19. CDR3s include the opening cysteine and the closing phenylalanine or tryptophan. D genes are given only for firm matches. Size is omitted from some rows. Given values are once, few, many or a class for expanded clones.

TRBV29-1,NA,TRBD2,TRBJ2-5,TGCAGCGTTGTCGGGGGGACTACCCAAGAGACCCAGTACTTC,CSVVGGTTQETQYF
TRBV11-2,NA,NA,TRBJ1-1,TGTGCCAGCAGCACACAGCGGTTTACTGAAGCTTTCTTT,CASSTQRFTEAFF
TRBV6-5,NA,NA,TRBJ2-2,TGTGCCAGCAGTTACGAGGGGGCGAACACCGGGGAGCTGTTTTTT,CASSYEGANTGELFF
TRBV29-1,once,NA,TRBJ1-1,TGCAGCGTCCGGGTCACGAACACTGAAGCTTTCTTT,CSVRVTNTEAFF
TRBV5-1,NA,NA,TRBJ2-5,TGCGCCAGCAGCCGCCAGGCAGAACCTCAAGAGACCCAGTACTTC,CASSRQAEPQETQYF
TRBV12-3/TRBV12-4,NA,NA,TRBJ2-2,TGTGCCAGCGGCCTTCTGAGGACCGGGGAGCTGTTTTTT,CASGLLRTGELFF
TRBV2,NA,TRBD1,TRBJ1-1,TGTGCCAGCAGTAGGACAGGGAGGGACACTGAAGCTTTCTTT,CASSRTGRDTEAFF
TRBV5-6,NA,TRBD1,TRBJ2-7,TGTGCCAGCAGCCCGGGGCCGGGACAGAGCTACGAGCAGTACTTC,CASSPGPGQSYEQYF
TRBV30,few,NA,TRBJ1-2,TGTGCCTGGACGGGTCGGAACTATGGCTACACCTTC,CAWTGRNYGYTF
TRBV12-3/TRBV12-4,NA,NA,TRBJ2-5,TGTGCCAGCAGTTTAACGGGGGAGACCCAGTACTTC,CASSLTGETQYF
TRBV7-7,NA,NA,TRBJ2-5,TGTGCCAGCAGCTTATCGGGCGGGGTTGAGACCCAGTACTTC,CASSLSGGVETQYF
TRBV11-2,NA,TRBD1,TRBJ2-1,TGTGCCAGCAGCTTGGGACAGGGCAATGAGCAGTTCTTC,CASSLGQGNEQFF
TRBV29-1,NA,TRBD1,TRBJ2-7,TGCAGCGTTATGGGACAGGGGGCCTACGAGCAGTACTTC,CSVMGQGAYEQYF
TRBV4-3,NA,TRBD2,TRBJ2-1,TGCGCCAGCAGCCAAGAACTAGCGGGAGGCGTTGCGTACAATGAGCAGTTCTTC,CASSQELAGGVAYNEQFF
TRBV7-2,NA,NA,TRBJ2-7,TGTGCCAGCAGCTTACACAGATATTACGAGCAGTACTTC,CASSLHRYYEQYF
TRBV7-9,few,TRBD1,TRBJ2-5,TGTGCCAGCAGCTTCTCCGGGACAGGGTTACAAGAGACCCAGTACTTC,CASSFSGTGLQETQYF
TRBV27,NA,TRBD1,TRBJ2-7,TGTGCCAGCAGTTTATCTCCCTCGGACAGGGGGTACTACGAGCAGTACTTC,CASSLSPSDRGYYEQYF
TRBV20-1,NA,TRBD1,TRBJ1-1,TGCAGTGCAAGTGGGGGGACAGGGGGAGTGGGCACTGAAGCTTTCTTT,CSASGGTGGVGTEAFF
TRBV5-1,once,TRBD2,TRBJ2-4,TGCGCCAGCAGCACGGGACTACAAAACATTCAGTACTTC,CASSTGLQNIQYF
TRBV7-6,once,NA,TRBJ2-7,TGTGCCAGCAGCTTAGCGCCATCAGGCGGGACCTACGAGCAGTACTTC,CASSLAPSGGTYEQYF
TRBV27,NA,NA,TRBJ2-2,TGTGCCAGCAGTTTCTTTCCACTTTCCCCCGGGGAGCTGTTTTTT,CASSFFPLSPGELFF
TRBV6-5,NA,TRBD1,TRBJ1-1,TGTGCCAGCAGTACGACAGGGGGTACTGAAGCTTTCTTT,CASSTTGGTEAFF
TRBV27,NA,NA,TRBJ2-5,TGTGCCAGCAGTTTACGCAGGGTGGAGGAGACCCAGTACTTC,CASSLRRVEETQYF
TRBV12-5,NA,NA,TRBJ1-2,TGTGCTAGTGGTTTGGGACAGCATGGCTACACCTTC,CASGLGQHGYTF
TRBV7-8,NA,NA,TRBJ2-2,TGTGCCAGCAGCCCCCCCGGGTGGTTTCTGCCCGGGGAGCTGTTTTTT,CASSPPGWFLPGELFF
TRBV5-1,NA,NA,TRBJ1-1,TGCGCCAGCAGCTTGGCCAGGCATGGAACTGAAGCTTTCTTT,CASSLARHGTEAFF
TRBV9,NA,TRBD2,TRBJ2-3,TGTGCCAGCAAGGCGGGAGAGGGTACAGATACGCAGTATTTT,CASKAGEGTDTQYF
TRBV27,NA,TRBD1,TRBJ2-1,TGTGCCAGCAGTTTGGGGACAGCGGCCTACAATGAGCAGTTCTTC,CASSLGTAAYNEQFF
TRBV5-4,NA,TRBD1,TRBJ2-5,TGTGCCAGCAGCGCACCCGGGACAGGGAATTGGCGGCAAGAGACCCAGTACTTC,CASSAPGTGNWRQETQYF
TRBV13,NA,NA,TRBJ2-5,TGTGCCAGCAGCCCCCGGGGTGACTTGGAGACCCAGTACTTC,CASSPRGDLETQYF
TRBV19,NA,TRBD2,TRBJ2-3,TGTGCCAGTAGTATCTCGTCTAGCGGGAGTGACTATACGCAGTATTTT,CASSISSSGSDYTQYF
TRBV2,many,TRBD1,TRBJ1-3,TGTGCCAGCACCCTGGACAGGGCCGGAAACACCATATATTTT,CASTLDRAGNTIYF
TRBV5-1,few,NA,TRBJ1-5,TGCGCCAGCAGCCCTGGGGGCTCTTACCTAGGTCAGCCCCAGCATTTT,CASSPGGSYLGQPQHF
TRBV7-2,once,TRBD2,TRBJ2-2,TGTGCCAGCAGCTCCCGGACTAGCGGGAACACCGGGGAGCTGTTTTTT,CASSSRTSGNTGELFF
TRBV4-3,once,NA,TRBJ1-2,TGCGCCAGCAGCCCAACGGCCAGGAACAGGGAGGGCGGCTACACCTTC,CASSPTARNREGGYTF
TRBV19,NA,TRBD1,TRBJ2-7,TGTGCCAGTTCCCAGGACAGGGCCTACGAGCAGTACTTC,CASSQDRAYEQYF
TRBV7-2,NA,TRBD2,TRBJ2-7,TGTGCCAGCAGCTTTAGCGGGAGGGCAGGCACCTACGAGCAGTACTTC,CASSFSGRAGTYEQYF
TRBV6-1,NA,NA,TRBJ1-1,TGTGCCAGCAGTGAAGACTCTGGTACTGAAGCTTTCTTT,CASSEDSGTEAFF
TRBV6-5,NA,NA,TRBJ2-7,TGTGCCAGCAGCGCCGAGAGGGGGACCTACGAGCAGTACTTC,CASSAERGTYEQYF
TRBV11-2,NA,NA,TRBJ2-5,TGTGCCAGCAGCTTAATCAGCGAATGGCAGACCCAGTACTTC,CASSLISEWQTQYF
TRBV21-1,NA,NA,TRBJ2-7,TGTGCCAGCATAAGAGGTAGGCGCGAGCAGTACTTC,CASIRGRREQYF
TRBV5-1,once,TRBD2,TRBJ2-7,TGCGCCAGCAGCTTGGGGGGCGTCGCGGGAGCCTACGAGCAGTACTTC,CASSLGGVAGAYEQYF
TRBV11-2,NA,NA,TRBJ2-7,TGTGCCAGCAGCTTAGATTCTAGCGCCGTCTACGAGCAGTACTTC,CASSLDSSAVYEQYF
TRBV6-5,NA,NA,TRBJ1-6,TGTGCCAGCAGACAGGGAGTAAATTCACCCCTCCACTTT,CASRQGVNSPLHF
TRBV12-5,NA,TRBD1,TRBJ1-5,TGTGCTAGTGGTTTGGTCTTCTGGGGGACAGGGGGCAAAAGCAATCAGCCCCAGCATTTT,CASGLVFWGTGGKSNQPQHF
TRBV7-3,NA,TRBD2,TRBJ2-5,TGTGCCAGCAGCCGCGGGGGGCAGCAAGAGACCCAGTACTTC,CASSRGGQQETQYF
TRBV5-6,few,NA,TRBJ1-1,TGTGCCAGCAGCCTACGAGGGAGTTACATGAACACTGAAGCTTTCTTT,CASSLRGSYMNTEAFF
TRBV9,NA,NA,TRBJ1-2,TGTGCCAGCAGCGTCTCACCCGGGTCCGGCTACACCTTC,CASSVSPGSGYTF
TRBV3-1/TRBV3-2,NA,NA,TRBJ2-2,TGTGCCAGCAGCCAAGCATACACCGGGGAGCTGTTTTTT,CASSQAYTGELFF